This entry is about one T cell receptor (beta chain). Primers: 60 Vbeta forward and 13 Jbeta reverse. The table came from immunoSEQ multiplex PCR; TCRdb's copy has only in-frame clones and leaves some out. Of around 250,000 clones in the sample, 80% to 95% are singletons; the top ten hold approximately 1.5%. The data were obtained in a study of cytomegalovirus exposure and HLA in healthy donors. For the study at large: Early released data comprised 75 million to 100 million unique TCRs from HLA-typed donors.

The J segment lost 3 bases and the V segment lost 1 base, leaving 0 bases of the junction unmatched. Germline CDR1 GTSNPN, CDR2 SVGIG (reference sequence). The CDR3 covers 13 residues. The chain has TRBV30 and TRBJ1-5; 7 bases align to TRBD1. The sample was PBMCs. The clonotype comes from a girl aged 2-10 years in good health and CMV-seronegative. CDR3 coding DNA: TGTGCCTGGAGTGAGGGGGCCAATCAGCCCCAGCATTTT. Its protein product is CAWSEGANQPQHF.